This T cell receptor beta chain was profiled in a study of Tregs in tolerant kidney transplant recipients. Notes on the study in general: Validation in larger populations is needed because few patients were studied. No direct test of biological reproducibility was done here. Tregs expanded with activated donor B cells seemed most donor-specific.

The ends were cut back, 5 bases at V and 9 bases at J, with 20 bases in the middle. CDR3 length equals 14 residues. CDR1 and CDR2 (germline): SGHTA, FQGNSA. Unstimulated regulatory T cells (CD4+CD25+CD127-), CD4+CD25- non-regulatory cells, CD4 and CD8 cells were FACS-sorted from thawed PBMCs. On this clone: Antigen specificity is unknown.

Data came from immunoSEQ multiplex PCR; TCRdb stores just in-frame clones and leaves some out. The data show hundreds of thousands of clones, around 81% seen once. The J gene is TRBJ2-7, the V gene TRBV7-2; D is perhaps TRBD1 (5 bases). The receptor was derived from a human donor in good health. The sequenced sample was CD4+ T cells from blood. CDR3 in DNA: TGTGCCAGCAGCCCCCGACAGAGCCTCTTTGGGCAGTACTTC. This translates into CASSPRQSLFGQYF.